This paragraph covers one T cell receptor (beta chain) sequence. This sample stems from a study of T cell clones after liver transplantation. Sequenced by immunoSEQ multiplex PCR; TCRdb stores in-frame clones only, minus some. The repertoire has 5,000 to 6,500 clones, 80% of them found once; the top ten carry about 13%. The length of the CDR3 is 12 residues. Germline CDR1 is GTSNPN and CDR2 is SVGIG (reference sequence). Deletions cut 2 bases from V and 4 bases from J, with 9 bases between. This receptor was obtained from a human patient who received a liver transplant. Part of the T cell pool may stem from the graft donor. The genes are TRBV30 and TRBJ2-7, with D perhaps TRBD1 or TRBD2 (6 bases each). This specimen consisted of CD8+ T cells from blood, obtained approximately 3.5 years after liver transplant. The CDR3 nucleotides are TGTGCCTGGAGTCAAGGGGGGTACGAGCAGTACTTC. Its protein product is CAWSQGGYEQYF.